The clone carrying this T cell receptor beta chain was found many times. TCRdb re-derived calls from the 5' RACE reads in MiXCR, one entry per CDR3 protein. The sample consists of 340,000 or so distinct CDR3 sequences, around 12% of them appearing once. The data were taken from a study of T cells after yellow fever vaccination. Trimming stripped 8 bases from V and 2 bases from J, with 8 bases between. The CDR3 has 12 amino acids. CDR1 SGHTA and CDR2 FQGNSA come from the germline V gene. This sample comprised CD4+ T cells sorted from PBMCs, obtained 15 days after the yellow fever booster vaccination. The TCR was taken from a man between 18 and 29 years old who received the YFV17D yellow fever vaccine. This chain uses TRBV7-2 with TRBJ2-3; D is uncertain. The CDR3: CASAPFTDTQYF. DNA of the CDR3: TGTGCCAGCGCCCCCTTCACAGATACGCAGTATTTT.